This TCR beta chain emerged from a study of CD8+ T cells in alopecia areata. Treatment specified: oral pan-JAK inhibitor, 5-10 mg twice daily. In alopecia areata patients, both lesional scalp punch biopsies and peripheral blood were collected. V lost 2 bases, J lost 4 bases, and 14 bases lay in between. CDR1 MNHEY and CDR2 SMNVEV come from the germline V gene (reference sequence). The CDR3 is made up of 15 amino acids. As the sequencing template, cDNA was produced by extracting RNA and reverse transcribing it. Method: immunoSEQ multiplex PCR; TCRdb's copy keeps in-frame clones and lacks some. Of about 180,000 clones detected, less than 70% appear once; the ten largest clones hold roughly 10%.

This specimen was CD8+ T cells sorted from blood, taken at week 24, from a patient treated with tofacitinib. The TCR was taken from a human donor with alopecia areata. The chain uses TRBV27 and TRBJ1-1; D uncertain. The CDR3 region has the DNA TGTGCCAGCAGTTTAAAGGTCCCTAGAATCACTGAAGCTTTCTTT. It encodes CASSLKVPRITEAFF.